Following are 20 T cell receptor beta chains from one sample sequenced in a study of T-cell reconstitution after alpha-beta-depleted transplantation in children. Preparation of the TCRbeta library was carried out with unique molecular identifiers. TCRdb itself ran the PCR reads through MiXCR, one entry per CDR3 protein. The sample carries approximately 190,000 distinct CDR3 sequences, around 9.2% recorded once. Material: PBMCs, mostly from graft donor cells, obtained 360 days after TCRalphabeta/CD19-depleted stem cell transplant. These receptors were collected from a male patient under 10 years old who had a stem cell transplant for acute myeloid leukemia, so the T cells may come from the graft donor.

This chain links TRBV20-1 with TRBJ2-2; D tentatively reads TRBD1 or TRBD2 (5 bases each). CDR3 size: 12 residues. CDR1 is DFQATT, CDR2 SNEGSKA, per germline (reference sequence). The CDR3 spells CFRTGRGGELFF. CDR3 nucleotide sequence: TGCTTTCGAACGGGGCGCGGCGGGGAGCTGTTTTTT.

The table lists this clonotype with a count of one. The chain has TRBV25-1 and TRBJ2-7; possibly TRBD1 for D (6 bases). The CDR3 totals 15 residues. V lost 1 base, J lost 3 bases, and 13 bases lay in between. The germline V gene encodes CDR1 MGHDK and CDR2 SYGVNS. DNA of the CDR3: TGTGCCAGCAGTGAATGGGGGCAGCCATTCTACGAGCAGTACGTC. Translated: CASSEWGQPFYEQYV.

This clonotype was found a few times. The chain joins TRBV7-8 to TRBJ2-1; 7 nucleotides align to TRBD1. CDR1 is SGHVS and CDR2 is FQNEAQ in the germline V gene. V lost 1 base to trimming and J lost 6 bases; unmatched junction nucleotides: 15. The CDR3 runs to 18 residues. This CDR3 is CASSLVWARQGLSNEQFF. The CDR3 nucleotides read TGTGCCAGCAGCTTAGTATGGGCCCGACAGGGCCTCTCCAATGAGCAGTTCTTC.

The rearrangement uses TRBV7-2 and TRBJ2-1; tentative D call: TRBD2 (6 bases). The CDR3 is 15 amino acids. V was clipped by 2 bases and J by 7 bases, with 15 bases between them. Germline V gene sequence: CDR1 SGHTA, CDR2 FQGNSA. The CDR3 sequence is CASSLYGTPGNEQFF. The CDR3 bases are TGTGCCAGCAGCTTATACGGGACTCCGGGTAATGAGCAGTTCTTC.

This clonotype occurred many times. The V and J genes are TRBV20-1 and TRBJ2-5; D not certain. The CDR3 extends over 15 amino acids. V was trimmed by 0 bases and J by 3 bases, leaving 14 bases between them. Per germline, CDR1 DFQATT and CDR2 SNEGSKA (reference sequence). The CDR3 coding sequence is TGCAGTGCTAGAGATGCCCCGCTCGCGGAAGAGACCCAGTACTTC. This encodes CSARDAPLAEETQYF.

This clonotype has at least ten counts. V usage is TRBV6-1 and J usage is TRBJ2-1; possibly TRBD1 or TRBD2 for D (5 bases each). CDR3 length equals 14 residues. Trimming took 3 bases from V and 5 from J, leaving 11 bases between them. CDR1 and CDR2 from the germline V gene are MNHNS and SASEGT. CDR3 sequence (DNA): TGTGCCAGCAGTGAGGGGGACCTCCACAATGAGCAGTTCTTC. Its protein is CASSEGDLHNEQFF.

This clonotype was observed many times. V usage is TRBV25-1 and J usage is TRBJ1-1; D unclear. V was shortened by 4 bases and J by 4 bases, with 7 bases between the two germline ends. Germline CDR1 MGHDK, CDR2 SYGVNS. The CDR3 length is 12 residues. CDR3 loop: CASSGLLTEAFF. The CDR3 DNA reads TGTGCCAGCAGTGGACTCCTCACTGAAGCTTTCTTT.

The CDR3 loop reads CASSLGPAGGTDTQYF. The CDR3 DNA reads as TGTGCCAGCAGCTTAGGGCCGGCGGGAGGCACAGATACGCAGTATTTT. The chain joins TRBV7-2 to TRBJ2-3; 7 positions agree with TRBD2. The CDR3 consists of 16 residues. Trimming removed 1 base from V and 1 base from J; junction bases left unmatched: 5. Germline V gene sequence: CDR1 SGHTA, CDR2 FQGNSA. Based on the CDR3 plus reference TRBV7-2 and TRBJ2-3, the full variable domain is GAGVSQSPSNKVTEKGKDVELRCDPISGHTALYWYRQSLGQGLEFLIYFQGNSAPDKSGLPSDRFSAERTGGSVSTLTIQRTQQEDSAVYLCASSLGPAGGTDTQYFGPGTRLTVL.

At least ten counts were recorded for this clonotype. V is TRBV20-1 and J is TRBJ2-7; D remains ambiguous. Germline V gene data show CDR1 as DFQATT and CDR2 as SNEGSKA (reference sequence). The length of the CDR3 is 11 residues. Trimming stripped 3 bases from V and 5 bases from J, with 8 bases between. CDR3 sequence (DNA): TGCAGTGCTAGGAAGGTCGACGAGCAGTACTTC. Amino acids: CSARKVDEQYF.

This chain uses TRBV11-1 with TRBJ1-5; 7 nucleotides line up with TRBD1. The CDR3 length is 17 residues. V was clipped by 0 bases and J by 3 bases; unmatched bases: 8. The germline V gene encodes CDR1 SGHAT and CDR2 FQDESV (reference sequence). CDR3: CASSLAWETGSNQPQHF. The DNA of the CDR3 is TGTGCCAGCAGCTTAGCTTGGGAGACAGGGTCCAATCAGCCCCAGCATTTT.

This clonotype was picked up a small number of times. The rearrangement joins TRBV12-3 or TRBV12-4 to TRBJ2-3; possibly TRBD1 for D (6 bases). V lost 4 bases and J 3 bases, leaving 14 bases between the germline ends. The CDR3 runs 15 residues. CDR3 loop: CASSYKGQGTDTQYF. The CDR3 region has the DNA TGTGCCAGCAGTTATAAGGGTCAGGGGACAGATACGCAGTATTTT.

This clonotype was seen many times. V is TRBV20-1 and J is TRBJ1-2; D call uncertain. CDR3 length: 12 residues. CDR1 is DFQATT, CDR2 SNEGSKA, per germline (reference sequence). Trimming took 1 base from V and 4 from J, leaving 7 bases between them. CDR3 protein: CSARATSYGYTF. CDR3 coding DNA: TGCAGTGCTAGAGCCACCTCCTATGGCTACACCTTC.

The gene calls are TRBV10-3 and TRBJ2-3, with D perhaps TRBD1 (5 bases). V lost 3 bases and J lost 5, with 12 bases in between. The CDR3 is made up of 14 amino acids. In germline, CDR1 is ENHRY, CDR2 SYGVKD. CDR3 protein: CAISDPPGKDTQYF. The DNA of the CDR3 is TGTGCCATCAGTGACCCCCCAGGGAAAGATACGCAGTATTTT.

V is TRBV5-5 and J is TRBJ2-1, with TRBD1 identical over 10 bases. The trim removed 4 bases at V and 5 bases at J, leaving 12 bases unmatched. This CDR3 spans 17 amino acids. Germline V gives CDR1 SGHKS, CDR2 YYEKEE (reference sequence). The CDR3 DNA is TGTGCCAGCAGCGCACTGGACAGGGGGAAAAGGGACAATGAGCAGTTCTTC. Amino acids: CASSALDRGKRDNEQFF.

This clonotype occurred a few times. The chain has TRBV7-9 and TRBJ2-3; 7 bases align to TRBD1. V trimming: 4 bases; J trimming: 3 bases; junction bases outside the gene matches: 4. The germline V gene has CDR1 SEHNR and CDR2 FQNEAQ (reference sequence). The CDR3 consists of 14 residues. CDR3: CASSSGQPTDTQYF. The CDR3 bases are TGTGCCAGCAGCTCGGGACAGCCGACAGATACGCAGTATTTT.

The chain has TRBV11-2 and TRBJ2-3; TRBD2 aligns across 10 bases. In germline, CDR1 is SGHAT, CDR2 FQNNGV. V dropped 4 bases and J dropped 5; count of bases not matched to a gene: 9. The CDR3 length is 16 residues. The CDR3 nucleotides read TGTGCCAGCAGCTCGCTCAGCGGGGGGGCAAGAGATACGCAGTATTTT. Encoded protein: CASSSLSGGARDTQYF.

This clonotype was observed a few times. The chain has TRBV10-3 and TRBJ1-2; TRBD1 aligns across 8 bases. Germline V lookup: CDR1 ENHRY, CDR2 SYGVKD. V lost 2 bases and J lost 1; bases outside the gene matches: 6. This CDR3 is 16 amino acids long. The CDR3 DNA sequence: TGTGCCATCAGTGAGGGGACGGGACAGGATAACTATGGCTACACCTTC. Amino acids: CAISEGTGQDNYGYTF.

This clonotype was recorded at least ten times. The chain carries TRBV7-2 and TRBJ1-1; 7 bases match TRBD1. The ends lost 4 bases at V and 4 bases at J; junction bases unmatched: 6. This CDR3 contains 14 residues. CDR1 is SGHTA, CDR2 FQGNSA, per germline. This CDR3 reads CASSYLQGGTEAFF. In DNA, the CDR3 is TGTGCCAGCAGCTATCTTCAGGGGGGCACTGAAGCTTTCTTT. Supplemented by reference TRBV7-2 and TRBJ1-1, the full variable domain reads GAGVSQSPSNKVTEKGKDVELRCDPISGHTALYWYRQSLGQGLEFLIYFQGNSAPDKSGLPSDRFSAERTGGSVSTLTIQRTQQEDSAVYLCASSYLQGGTEAFFGQGTRLTVV.

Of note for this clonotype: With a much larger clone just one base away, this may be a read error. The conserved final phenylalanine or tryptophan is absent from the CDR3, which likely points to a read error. The CDR3 reads CASSFKGRETQYL. The CDR3 DNA sequence: TGTGCCAGCAGTTTCAAGGGGCGAGAGACCCAGTACTTG. The gene calls are TRBV12-3 or TRBV12-4 and TRBJ2-5; maybe TRBD1 (5 bases). Trimming pared 3 bases from V and 4 bases from J, leaving 9 bases between. The CDR3 runs 13 residues.

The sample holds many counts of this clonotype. CDR3 sequence: CASSAADRTYEQYF. In DNA, the CDR3 is TGTGCCAGCAGTGCGGCAGACAGGACCTACGAGCAGTACTTC. The chain employs TRBV28 and TRBJ2-7; the D gene is possibly TRBD1 (6 bases). V lost 5 bases, J lost 2 bases, and 13 bases lay in between. The CDR3 contains 14 residues. Germline V gene data show CDR1 as MDHEN and CDR2 as SYDVKM.